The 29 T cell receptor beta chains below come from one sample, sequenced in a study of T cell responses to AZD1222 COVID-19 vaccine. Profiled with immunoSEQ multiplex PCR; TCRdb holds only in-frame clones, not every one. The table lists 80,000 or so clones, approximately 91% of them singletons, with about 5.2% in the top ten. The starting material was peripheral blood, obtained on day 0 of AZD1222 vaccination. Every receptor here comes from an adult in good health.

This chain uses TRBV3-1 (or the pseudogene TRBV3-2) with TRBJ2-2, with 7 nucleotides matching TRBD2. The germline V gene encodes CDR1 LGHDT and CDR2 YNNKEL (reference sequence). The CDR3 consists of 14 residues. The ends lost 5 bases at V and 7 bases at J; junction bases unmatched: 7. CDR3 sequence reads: CASSTWDYFGELFF. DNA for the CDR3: TGTGCCAGCAGCACCTGGGACTACTTCGGGGAGCTGTTTTTT.

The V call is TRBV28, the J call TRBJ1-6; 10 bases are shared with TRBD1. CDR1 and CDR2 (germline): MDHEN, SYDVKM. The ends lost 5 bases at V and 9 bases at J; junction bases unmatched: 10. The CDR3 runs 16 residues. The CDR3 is CASSLRQGAAGSPLHF. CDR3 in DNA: TGTGCCAGCAGTCTGAGACAGGGGGCGGCGGGTTCACCCCTCCACTTT. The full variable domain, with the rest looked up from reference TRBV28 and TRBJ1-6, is DVKVTQSSRYLVKRTGEKVFLECVQDMDHENMFWYRQDPGLGLRLIYFSYDVKMKEKGDIPEGYSVSREKKERFSLILESASTNQTSMYLCASSLRQGAAGSPLHFGNGTRLTVT.

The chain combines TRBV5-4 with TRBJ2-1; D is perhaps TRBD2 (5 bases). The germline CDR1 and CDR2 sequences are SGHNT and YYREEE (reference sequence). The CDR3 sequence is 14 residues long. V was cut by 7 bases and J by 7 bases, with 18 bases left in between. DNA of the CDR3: TGTGCCAGCTCCGCGGATAGCCTAGCTAATGAGCAGTTCTTC. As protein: CASSADSLANEQFF.

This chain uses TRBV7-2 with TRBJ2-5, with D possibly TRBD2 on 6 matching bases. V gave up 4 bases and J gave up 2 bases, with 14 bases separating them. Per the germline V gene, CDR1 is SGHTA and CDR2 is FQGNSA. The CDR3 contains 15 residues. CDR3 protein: CASSSGSGSQETQYF. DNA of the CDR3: TGTGCCAGCAGCTCAGGAAGCGGGTCGCAAGAGACCCAGTACTTC.

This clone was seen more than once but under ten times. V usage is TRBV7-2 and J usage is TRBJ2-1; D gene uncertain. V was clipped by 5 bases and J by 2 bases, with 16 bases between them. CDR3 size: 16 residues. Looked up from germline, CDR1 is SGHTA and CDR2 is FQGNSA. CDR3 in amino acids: CASSPSRAPPYNEQFF. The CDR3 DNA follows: TGTGCCAGCAGCCCCTCAAGGGCTCCTCCCTACAATGAGCAGTTCTTC.

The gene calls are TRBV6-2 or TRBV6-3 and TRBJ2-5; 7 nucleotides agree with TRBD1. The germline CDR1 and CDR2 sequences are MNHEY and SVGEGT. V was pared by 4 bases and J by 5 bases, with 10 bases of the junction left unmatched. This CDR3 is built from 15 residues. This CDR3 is CASSSRDRSLETQYF. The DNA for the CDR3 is TGTGCCAGCAGTTCTCGGGACAGATCCTTGGAGACCCAGTACTTC.

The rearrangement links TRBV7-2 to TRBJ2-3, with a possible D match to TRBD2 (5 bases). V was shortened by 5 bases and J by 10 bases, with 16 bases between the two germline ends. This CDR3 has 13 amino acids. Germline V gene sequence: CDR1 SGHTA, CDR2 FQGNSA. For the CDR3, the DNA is TGTGCCAGCAGCCCAGGCGGAGGCCGGGCGCAGTATTTT. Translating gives CASSPGGGRAQYF.

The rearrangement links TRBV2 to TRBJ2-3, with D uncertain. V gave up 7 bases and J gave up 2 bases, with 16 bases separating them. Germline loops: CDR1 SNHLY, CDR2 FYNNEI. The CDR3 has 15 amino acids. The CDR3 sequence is CASKPYTRNTDTQYF. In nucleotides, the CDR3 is TGTGCCAGCAAACCCTACACCCGCAACACAGATACGCAGTATTTT.

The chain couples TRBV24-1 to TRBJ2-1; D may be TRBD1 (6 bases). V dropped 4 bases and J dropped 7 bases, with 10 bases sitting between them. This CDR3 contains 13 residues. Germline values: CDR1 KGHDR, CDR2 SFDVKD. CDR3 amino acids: CATSELTGNEQFF. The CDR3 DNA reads TGTGCCACCAGTGAGTTGACAGGAAATGAGCAGTTCTTC.

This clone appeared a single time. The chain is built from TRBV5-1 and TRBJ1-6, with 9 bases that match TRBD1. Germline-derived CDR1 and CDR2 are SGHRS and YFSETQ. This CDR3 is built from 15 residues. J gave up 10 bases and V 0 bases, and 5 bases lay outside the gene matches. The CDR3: CASSLEGQGASPLHF. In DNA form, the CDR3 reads TGCGCCAGCAGCTTGGAGGGACAGGGAGCATCACCCCTCCACTTT.

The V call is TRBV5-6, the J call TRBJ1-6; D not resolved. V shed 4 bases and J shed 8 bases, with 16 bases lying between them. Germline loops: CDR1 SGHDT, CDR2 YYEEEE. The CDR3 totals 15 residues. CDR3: CASSLGQQDHSPLHF. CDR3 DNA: TGTGCCAGCAGCCTGGGTCAGCAGGACCATTCACCCCTCCACTTT.

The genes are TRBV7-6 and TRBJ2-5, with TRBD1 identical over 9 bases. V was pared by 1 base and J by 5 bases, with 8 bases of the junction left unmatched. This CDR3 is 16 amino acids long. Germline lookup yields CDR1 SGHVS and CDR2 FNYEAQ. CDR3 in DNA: TGTGCCAGCAGCTTAGTGGGGACAGGGATCGAGGAGACCCAGTACTTC. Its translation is CASSLVGTGIEETQYF.

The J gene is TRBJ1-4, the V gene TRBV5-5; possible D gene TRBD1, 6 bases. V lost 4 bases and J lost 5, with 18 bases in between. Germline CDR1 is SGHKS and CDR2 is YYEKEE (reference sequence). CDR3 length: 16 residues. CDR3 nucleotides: TGTGCCAGCAGCGACCCGGGGGCTCAAACGAATGAAAAACTGTTTTTT. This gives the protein CASSDPGAQTNEKLFF.

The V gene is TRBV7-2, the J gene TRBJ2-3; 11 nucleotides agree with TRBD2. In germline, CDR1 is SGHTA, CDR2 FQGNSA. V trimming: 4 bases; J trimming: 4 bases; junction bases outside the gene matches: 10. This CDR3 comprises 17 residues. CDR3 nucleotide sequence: TGTGCCAGCAGCTCGCGACTAGCGGGGCATCTTGCAGATACGCAGTATTTT. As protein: CASSSRLAGHLADTQYF.

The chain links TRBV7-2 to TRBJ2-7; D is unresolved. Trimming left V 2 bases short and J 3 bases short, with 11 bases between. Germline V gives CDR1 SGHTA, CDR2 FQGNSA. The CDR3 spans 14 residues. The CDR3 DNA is TGTGCCAGCAGCTTAAATCGGCTAGTCTACGAGCAGTACTTC. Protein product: CASSLNRLVYEQYF.

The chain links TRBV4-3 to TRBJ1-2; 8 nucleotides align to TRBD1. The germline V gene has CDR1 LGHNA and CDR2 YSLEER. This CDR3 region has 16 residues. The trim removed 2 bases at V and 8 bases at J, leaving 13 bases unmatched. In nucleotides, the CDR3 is TGCGCCAGCAGCCAAAATTTTGGACAGGGTCAGTGGGGCTACACCTTC. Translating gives CASSQNFGQGQWGYTF.

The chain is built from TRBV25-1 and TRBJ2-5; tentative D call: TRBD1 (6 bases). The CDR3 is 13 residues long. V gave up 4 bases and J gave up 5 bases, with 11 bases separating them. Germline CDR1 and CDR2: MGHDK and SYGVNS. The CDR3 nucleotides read TGTGCCAGCAGTGGGACAGTACTGGAGACCCAGTACTTC. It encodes CASSGTVLETQYF.

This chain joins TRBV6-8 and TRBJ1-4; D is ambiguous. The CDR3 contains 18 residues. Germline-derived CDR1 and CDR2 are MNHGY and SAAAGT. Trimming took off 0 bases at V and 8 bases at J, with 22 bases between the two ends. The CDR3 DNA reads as TGTGCCAGCAGTTACTCCCCCTTTACACTCGGGCATTGGGAAAAACTGTTTTTT. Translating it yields CASSYSPFTLGHWEKLFF.

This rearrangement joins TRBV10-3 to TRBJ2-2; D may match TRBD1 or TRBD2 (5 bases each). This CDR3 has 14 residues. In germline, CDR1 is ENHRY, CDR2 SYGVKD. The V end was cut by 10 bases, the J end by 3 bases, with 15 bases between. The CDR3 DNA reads TGTGCCACCCAAGAGGGGACCTACACCGGGGAGCTGTTTTTT. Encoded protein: CATQEGTYTGELFF.

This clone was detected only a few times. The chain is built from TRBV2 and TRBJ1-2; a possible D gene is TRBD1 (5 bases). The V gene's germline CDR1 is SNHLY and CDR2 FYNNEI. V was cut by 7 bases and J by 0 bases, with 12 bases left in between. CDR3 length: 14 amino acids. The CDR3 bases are TGTGCCAGCATAAACAGGAGGACTAACTATGGCTACACCTTC. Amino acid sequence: CASINRRTNYGYTF.

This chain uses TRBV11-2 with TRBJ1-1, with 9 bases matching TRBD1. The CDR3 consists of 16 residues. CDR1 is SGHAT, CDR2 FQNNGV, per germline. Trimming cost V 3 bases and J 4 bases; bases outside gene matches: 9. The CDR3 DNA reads TGTGCCAGCAGCTTGGGGACAGGGAGTCGGAGCACTGAAGCTTTCTTT. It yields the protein CASSLGTGSRSTEAFF.

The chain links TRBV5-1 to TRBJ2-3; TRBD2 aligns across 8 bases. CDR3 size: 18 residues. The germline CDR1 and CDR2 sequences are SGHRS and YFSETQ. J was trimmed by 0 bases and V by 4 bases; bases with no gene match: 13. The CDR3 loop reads CASSPRSGGTLSTDTQYF. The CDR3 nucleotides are TGCGCCAGCAGCCCAAGGAGCGGGGGTACTTTAAGCACAGATACGCAGTATTTT. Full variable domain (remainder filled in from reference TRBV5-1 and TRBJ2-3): KAGVTQTPRYLIKTRGQQVTLSCSPISGHRSVSWYQQTPGQGLQFLFEYFSETQRNKGNFPGRFSGRQFSNSRSEMNVSTLELGDSALYLCASSPRSGGTLSTDTQYFGPGTRLTVL.

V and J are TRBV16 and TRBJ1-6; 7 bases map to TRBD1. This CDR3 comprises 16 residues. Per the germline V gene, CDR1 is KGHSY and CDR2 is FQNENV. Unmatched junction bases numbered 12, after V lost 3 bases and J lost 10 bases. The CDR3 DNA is TGTGCCAGCAGCCATTTCTTTAGATCAGGGGGGTCACCCCTCCACTTT. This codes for CASSHFFRSGGSPLHF.

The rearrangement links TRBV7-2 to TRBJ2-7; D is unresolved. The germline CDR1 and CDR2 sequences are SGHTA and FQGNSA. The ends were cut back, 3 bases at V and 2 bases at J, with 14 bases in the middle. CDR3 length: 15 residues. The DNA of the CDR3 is TGTGCCAGCAGCTTCGCCGGCGGTGATCCCTACGAGCAGTACTTC. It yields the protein CASSFAGGDPYEQYF.

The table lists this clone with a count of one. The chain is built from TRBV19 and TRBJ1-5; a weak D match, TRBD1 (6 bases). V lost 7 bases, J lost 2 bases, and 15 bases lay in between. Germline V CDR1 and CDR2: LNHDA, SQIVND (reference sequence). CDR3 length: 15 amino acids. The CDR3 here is CASIPGTSGNQPQHF. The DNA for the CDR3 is TGTGCCAGTATTCCAGGGACATCGGGCAATCAGCCCCAGCATTTT.

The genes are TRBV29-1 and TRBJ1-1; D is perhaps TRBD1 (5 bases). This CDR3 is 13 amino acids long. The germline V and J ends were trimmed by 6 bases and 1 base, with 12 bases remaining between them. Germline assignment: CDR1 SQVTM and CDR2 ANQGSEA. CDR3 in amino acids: CSVGKTGNTEAFF. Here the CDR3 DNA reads TGCAGCGTGGGCAAAACAGGGAACACTGAAGCTTTCTTT.

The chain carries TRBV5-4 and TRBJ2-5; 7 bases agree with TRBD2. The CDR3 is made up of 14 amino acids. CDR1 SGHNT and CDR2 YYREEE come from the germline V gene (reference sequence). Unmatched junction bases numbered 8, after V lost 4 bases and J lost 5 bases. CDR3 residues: CASSPEAGRETQYF. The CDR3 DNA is TGTGCCAGCAGCCCCGAAGCGGGGAGGGAGACCCAGTACTTC. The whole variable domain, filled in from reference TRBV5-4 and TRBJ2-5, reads ETGVTQSPTHLIKTRGQQVTLRCSSQSGHNTVSWYQQALGQGPQFIFQYYREEENGRGNFPPRFSGLQFPNYSSELNVNALELDDSALYLCASSPEAGRETQYFGPGTRLLVL.

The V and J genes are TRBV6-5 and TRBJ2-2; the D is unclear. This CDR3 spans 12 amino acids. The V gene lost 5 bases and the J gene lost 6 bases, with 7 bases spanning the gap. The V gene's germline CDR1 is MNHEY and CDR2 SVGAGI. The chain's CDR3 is CASSIRAGELFF. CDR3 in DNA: TGTGCCAGCAGTATTCGCGCCGGGGAGCTGTTTTTT.

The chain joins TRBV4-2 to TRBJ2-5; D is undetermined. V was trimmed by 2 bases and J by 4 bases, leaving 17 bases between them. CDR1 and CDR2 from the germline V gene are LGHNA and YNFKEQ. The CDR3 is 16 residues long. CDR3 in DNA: TGTGCCAGCAGCCAATCACCGGGCCAGGCCCGAGAGACCCAGTACTTC. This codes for CASSQSPGQARETQYF.